Below, one TCR beta chain is given with its context. The record originates from a study of human T cells and chemical hapten exposure. The sample's time point: patch test 3, about 24 weeks after DPC sensitization. The treatment was: therapeutic diphenylcyclopropenone sensitization with weekly scalp DPC. TCRdb re-analysed the RACE reads in MiXCR, keeping a single row per CDR3 protein. The sample holds roughly 100,000 distinct CDR3 sequences, less than 40% seen once. This receptor was taken from a man aged 40-49 years with alopecia areata. Some clones in this sample may be carry-over from other donors' samples. The specimen comprised whole blood, sampled in connection with sensitization to the hapten diphenylcyclopropenone (DPC).

The CDR3 loop reads CSVADRDSNQPQHF. As DNA, the CDR3 is TGCAGCGTCGCGGACAGGGATAGCAATCAGCCCCAGCATTTT. The chain combines TRBV29-1 with TRBJ1-5, with TRBD1 matching over 8 bases. This CDR3 region has 14 residues. V lost 6 bases, J lost 0 bases, and 4 bases stayed unmatched. CDR1 and CDR2 from the germline V gene are SQVTM and ANQGSEA.